The 23 T cell receptor beta chains below all came from one sample that was sequenced in a study of molecular identifiers for immune sequencing clone quantification. TCRdb analysed the PCR reads with MiXCR anew, one entry per CDR3 protein. The data contain about 640,000 distinct CDR3 sequences, less than 20% of them singletons. Sequencing was carried out using naive CD8+ T cells from blood, with Jurkat cell RNA spiked in. Noted subset: FACS-sorted CD8+CD4-CCR7+CD45RA+ naive T cells. The receptors were gathered from a human donor in good health. Some libraries in this study had Jurkat cell RNA spiked in.

This clonotype was seen at least ten times. This chain joins TRBV29-1 and TRBJ1-1; no clear D. The V end lost 5 bases, the J end lost 8 bases, and 9 bases lay between the germline ends. The CDR3 has 10 amino acids. Per germline, CDR1 SQVTM and CDR2 ANQGSEA. For the CDR3, the DNA is TGCAGCGTTACTACAGCGGAAGCTTTCTTT. Translating gives CSVTTAEAFF.

This clonotype was seen repeatedly, ten times or more. In nucleotides, the CDR3 is TGTGCCAGCAGCACAACAGAACATCTCTACGAGCAGTACTTC. Translated: CASSTTEHLYEQYF. The rearrangement joins TRBV7-9 to TRBJ2-7; D is undetermined. The CDR3 totals 14 residues. CDR1 and CDR2 (germline): SEHNR, FQNEAQ (reference sequence). Deletions cut 5 bases from V and 3 bases from J, with 14 bases between.

This clonotype was detected a few times. CDR3 in amino acids: CASSYGQGGNTEAFF. The CDR3 nucleotides read TGTGCCAGCAGTTACGGACAGGGGGGAAACACTGAAGCTTTCTTT. The chain is built from TRBV6-2 or TRBV6-3 and TRBJ1-1; 10 bases fit TRBD1. In germline, CDR1 is MNHEY, CDR2 SVGEGT. V shed 2 bases, J shed 2 bases, and the junction held 2 bases outside the gene matches. This CDR3 spans 15 amino acids.

This clonotype came up a few times. The gene calls are TRBV11-3 and TRBJ1-1; D is uncertain. V lost 4 bases to trimming and J lost 7 bases, with 7 bases between them. The length of the CDR3 is 11 residues. CDR1 and CDR2 from the germline V gene are SGHNT and YENEEA. Written as DNA, the CDR3 is TGTGCCAGCAGCTCGGGGAATGAAGCTTTCTTT. It yields the protein CASSSGNEAFF.

This clonotype was seen more than once but under ten times. The gene calls are TRBV9 and TRBJ2-1, with D possibly matching TRBD2 (5 bases). Germline V gene data show CDR1 as SGDLS and CDR2 as YYNGEE. Trimming cost V 4 bases and J 0 bases, with 11 bases left between them. The CDR3 extends over 15 amino acids. The CDR3 loop reads CASSSDFSSYNEQFF. The DNA of the CDR3 is TGTGCCAGCAGCTCGGACTTTAGCTCCTACAATGAGCAGTTCTTC.

This clonotype has more than one count but fewer than ten. The chain recombines TRBV21-1 with TRBJ2-7; TRBD2, as called in the table, went unchecked against the DNA. TRBV21-1 is assigned pseudogene status. CDR3 size: 19 residues. CDR3 sequence reads: CASSTMYPQPGLASKEQYF. CDR3 coding DNA: TGTGCCAGCAGCACTATGTACCCCCAACCGGGACTAGCATCCAAGGAGCAGTACTTC.

This clonotype was seen ten or more times. The V gene is TRBV5-1, the J gene TRBJ1-1; D possibly corresponds to TRBD1 (5 bases). Germline V gene lookup returns CDR1 SGHRS and CDR2 YFSETQ. CDR3 length: 14 amino acids. The ends were cut back, 0 bases at V and 5 bases at J, with 11 bases in the middle. The CDR3 loop reads CASSLDWGMTEAFF. The CDR3 DNA sequence: TGCGCCAGCAGCTTGGATTGGGGGATGACTGAAGCTTTCTTT.

This clonotype was counted ten times or more. This chain uses TRBV7-6 with TRBJ2-3, with TRBD2 identical over 10 bases. The CDR3 runs 19 residues. The germline gives CDR1 SGHVS, CDR2 FNYEAQ. V shed 1 base and J 4 bases; nucleotides not matched to a gene: 14. CDR3 sequence reads: CASSLDILASGRYSDTQYF. The CDR3 DNA follows: TGTGCCAGCAGCTTAGATATCTTGGCTAGCGGGAGATATTCAGATACGCAGTATTTT.

To note about this clonotype: A clone one base away is much larger, so this may be a read error. The chain employs TRBV11-2 and TRBJ2-7; D is perhaps TRBD1 (6 bases). Trimming pared 5 bases from V and 2 bases from J, leaving 16 bases between. The CDR3 totals 15 residues. Per germline, CDR1 SGHAT and CDR2 FQNNGV. CDR3 protein: CASSPYAGAAYEQYF. In DNA, the CDR3 is TGTGCCAGCAGCCCCTATGCAGGGGCCGCCTACGAGCAGTACTTC.

This clonotype has a count of ten or more. The chain couples TRBV28 to TRBJ2-3; 7 nucleotides match TRBD2. The CDR3 length is 15 residues. Per the germline V gene, CDR1 is MDHEN and CDR2 is SYDVKM. Trimming cost V 4 bases and J 1 base; bases outside gene matches: 5. Here the CDR3 reads CASSSRLARTDTQYF. Written as DNA, the CDR3 is TGTGCCAGCAGTTCCAGACTAGCTCGCACAGATACGCAGTATTTT.

This clonotype was seen at least ten times. V is TRBV4-3 and J is TRBJ2-7; D may correspond to TRBD1 or TRBD2 (6 bases each). The germline V and J ends were trimmed by 9 bases and 3 bases, with 18 bases remaining between them. The CDR3 sequence is 14 residues long. Germline V gene lookup returns CDR1 LGHNA and CDR2 YSLEER. CDR3 protein: CARGGHRSLYEQYF. The CDR3 bases are TGCGCCAGGGGGGGACACAGGTCCCTCTACGAGCAGTACTTC.

A word on this clonotype: Given a much more abundant clone one base away, this may be a read error. V and J are TRBV16 and TRBJ2-2; perhaps TRBD1 as D (5 bases). Germline V gives CDR1 KGHSY, CDR2 FQNENV. There are 16 residues in the CDR3. Trimming shortened V by 0 bases and J by 4 bases, and 12 bases separated the two germline ends. The CDR3 is CASSQSFSGSTGELFF. In DNA form, the CDR3 reads TGTGCCAGCAGCCAATCATTCTCAGGGTCCACCGGGGAGCTGTTTTTT. Looking up the rest from reference TRBV16 and TRBJ2-2 gives the full variable domain: GEEVAQTPKHLVRGEGQKAKLYCAPIKGHSYVFWYQQVLKNEFKFLISFQNENVFDETGMPKERFSAKCLPNSPCSLEIQATKLEDSAVYFCASSQSFSGSTGELFFGEGSRLTVL.

The table lists this clonotype with many counts. This chain connects TRBV7-9 to TRBJ2-6; no clear D gene. This CDR3 contains 16 residues. Germline V gives CDR1 SEHNR, CDR2 FQNEAQ (reference sequence). V was clipped by 6 bases and J by 0 bases, with 12 bases between them. The CDR3 sequence is CASRPDGPSGANVLTF. The CDR3 DNA is TGTGCCAGCAGACCAGACGGGCCCTCTGGGGCCAACGTCCTGACTTTC. Full variable domain (remainder filled in from reference TRBV7-9 and TRBJ2-6): DTGVSQNPRHKITKRGQNVTFRCDPISEHNRLYWYRQTLGQGPEFLTYFQNEAQLEKSRLLSDRFSAERPKGSFSTLEIQRTEQGDSAMYLCASRPDGPSGANVLTFGAGSRLTVL.

This clonotype was seen ten or more times. The rearrangement links TRBV7-9 to TRBJ2-7; possibly TRBD2 for D (6 bases). CDR1 is SEHNR and CDR2 is FQNEAQ in the germline V gene (reference sequence). The V gene lost 7 bases and the J gene lost 5 bases, with 12 bases spanning the gap. This CDR3 is built from 12 residues. CDR3 in amino acids: CASNSWGDEQYF. CDR3 DNA sequence: TGTGCCAGCAACTCCTGGGGGGACGAGCAGTACTTC.

Only one count was recorded for this clonotype. This rearrangement joins TRBV7-2 to TRBJ1-3, with D perhaps TRBD1 (5 bases). The CDR3 totals 15 residues. CDR1 SGHTA and CDR2 FQGNSA come from the germline V gene. Between the trimmed V and J ends, which lost 4 bases and 0 bases, there was a span of 10 bases. CDR3 DNA sequence: TGTGCCAGCAGCTGGGGCACCCGCTCTGGAAACACCATATATTTT. This sequence encodes CASSWGTRSGNTIYF.

This chain uses TRBV11-2 with TRBJ1-2; 7 bases match TRBD1. Germline V lookup: CDR1 SGHAT, CDR2 FQNNGV. V gave up 0 bases and J gave up 8 bases; unmatched junction bases: 0. The CDR3 is made up of 12 amino acids. CDR3 in amino acids: CASSLEQGGYTF. CDR3 nucleotide sequence: TGTGCCAGCAGCTTAGAACAGGGGGGCTACACCTTC. Complete variable domain (other parts from reference TRBV11-2 and TRBJ1-2): EAGVAQSPRYKIIEKRQSVAFWCNPISGHATLYWYQQILGQGPKLLIQFQNNGVVDDSQLPKDRFSAERLKGVDSTLKIQPAKLEDSAVYLCASSLEQGGYTFGSGTRLTVV.

This clonotype came up once. A clone one base away is much larger, so this may be a read error. V and J are TRBV2 and TRBJ2-7, with TRBD2 identical over 10 bases. CDR1 and CDR2 from the germline V gene are SNHLY and FYNNEI. There are 17 residues in the CDR3. The CDR3, as DNA: TGTGCCAGCGGTGAGGAGCGCCAGCTAGCGGGAGTCCACGAGCAGTACTTC. As protein: CASGEERQLAGVHEQYF.

Concerning this clonotype: A clone one base away is much larger, so this may be a read error. The CDR3 is CASSSGGGGQYF. The CDR3 nucleotides are TGTGCCAGCAGCTCCGGGGGGGGTGGGCAGTACTTC. This chain joins TRBV7-9 and TRBJ2-7; TRBD2 matches 8 bases. CDR3 length equals 12 residues. CDR1 and CDR2 (germline): SEHNR, FQNEAQ (reference sequence). V lost 4 bases and J lost 9; bases outside the gene matches: 5.

This clonotype has at least ten counts. This chain uses TRBV4-2 with TRBJ1-5, with TRBD1 identical over 7 bases. Germline CDR1 is LGHNA and CDR2 is YNFKEQ. This CDR3 is 13 amino acids long. The V segment lost 5 bases and the J segment 5 bases; nucleotides outside the gene matches: 3. The CDR3 protein is CASSSTGDQPQHF. The CDR3 region has the DNA TGTGCCAGCAGCTCAACAGGGGATCAGCCCCAGCATTTT.

At least ten counts were recorded for this clonotype. This chain connects TRBV15 to TRBJ1-1, with a possible D match to TRBD1 (5 bases). The germline V gene has CDR1 LNHNV and CDR2 YYDKDF (reference sequence). V was cut by 1 base and J by 6 bases, with 9 bases left in between. The CDR3 consists of 13 residues. The CDR3 here is CATSRGTGAEAFF. The CDR3 DNA reads as TGTGCCACCAGCAGAGGGACGGGGGCTGAAGCTTTCTTT.

The V and J genes are TRBV7-2 and TRBJ2-7; no clear D gene. The CDR3 is 14 amino acids. Germline loops: CDR1 SGHTA, CDR2 FQGNSA. Trimming removed 1 base from V and 4 bases from J, with 11 bases in between. The CDR3, as DNA: TGTGCCAGCAGCTTAGAAGGGTGGGGTTACGAGCAGTACTTC. Amino acids: CASSLEGWGYEQYF.

With regard to this clonotype: This may be a read error, as it is one base from a much larger clone. This sequence joins TRBV19 and TRBJ2-7, with D perhaps matching TRBD1 or TRBD2 (5 bases each). CDR1 is LNHDA and CDR2 is SQIVND in the germline V gene (reference sequence). This CDR3 region has 12 residues. The DNA for the CDR3 is TGTGCCGGTAGTATGGGGGCCTACGAGCAGTACTTC. It codes for CAGSMGAYEQYF.

Note on this clonotype: A much larger clone lies a single base off, so this may be a read error. This sequence joins TRBV30 and TRBJ1-1; D is perhaps TRBD1 (5 bases). This CDR3 region has 13 residues. CDR1 is GTSNPN, CDR2 SVGIG, per germline (reference sequence). The CDR3 nucleotides read TGTGCCTGGAGTGTAGAGGGGAACGCTGAAGCTTTCTTT. Its protein product is CAWSVEGNAEAFF.